Here is one TCR beta chain with its context. How the authors handled the data: Reference gene primers were amplified, and this amplification served to estimate nucleated cell counts. Libraries were prepared by immunoSEQ multiplex PCR; TCRdb keeps only in-frame clonotypes and omits some of them. The V and J calls and clone size are taken from that table; D and trimming were inferred from the DNA. The sample shows about 160,000 clones, approximately 91% of them seen only once. The data belong to a study of blood T cell repertoires in COVID-19. In the study overall: Acute and convalescent COVID-19 specimens originated in the United States, Italy and Spain. PBMCs, B-cell-depleted T cells, or T cells were the source of the cDNA or gDNA that made up the material.

The sample consisted of peripheral blood. This clonotype was sampled from a man aged 18 to 35 with acute or convalescent COVID-19.

The CDR3 loop reads CASSRAWTGSGTEAFF. The DNA for the CDR3 is TGTGCCAGCAGCCGCGCTTGGACAGGGAGTGGCACTGAAGCTTTCTTT. The rearrangement uses TRBV9 and TRBJ1-1; 8 bases line up with TRBD1. The CDR3 has 16 amino acids. Looked up from germline, CDR1 is SGDLS and CDR2 is YYNGEE. V lost 4 bases to trimming and J lost 4 bases; unmatched junction nucleotides: 12. Variable domain in full (rest from reference TRBV9 and TRBJ1-1): DSGVTQTPKHLITATGQRVTLRCSPRSGDLSVYWYQQSLDQGLQFLIQYYNGEERAKGNILERFSAQQFPDLHSELNLSSLELGDSALYFCASSRAWTGSGTEAFFGQGTRLTVV.